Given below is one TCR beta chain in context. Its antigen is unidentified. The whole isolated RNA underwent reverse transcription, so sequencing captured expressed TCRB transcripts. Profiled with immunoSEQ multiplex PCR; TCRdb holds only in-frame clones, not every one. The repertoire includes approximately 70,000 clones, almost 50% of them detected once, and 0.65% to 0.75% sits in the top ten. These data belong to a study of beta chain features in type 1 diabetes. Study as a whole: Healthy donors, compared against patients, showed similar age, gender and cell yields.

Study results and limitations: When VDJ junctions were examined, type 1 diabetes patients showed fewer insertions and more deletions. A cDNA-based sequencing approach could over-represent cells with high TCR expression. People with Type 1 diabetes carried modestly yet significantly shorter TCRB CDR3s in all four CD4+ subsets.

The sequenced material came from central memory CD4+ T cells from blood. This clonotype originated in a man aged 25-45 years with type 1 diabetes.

The CDR3 sequence is CASSLEGAFQETQYF. The CDR3 DNA sequence: TGCGCCAGCAGCTTGGAGGGGGCCTTCCAAGAGACCCAGTACTTC. This chain connects TRBV5-1 to TRBJ2-5, with TRBD1 matching over 7 bases. After removal of 0 bases from V and 1 base from J, the junction contained 3 bases not matched to a gene. CDR1 is SGHRS, CDR2 YFSETQ, per germline. The CDR3 extends over 15 amino acids. The variable domain in full, completed from reference TRBV5-1 and TRBJ2-5, reads KAGVTQTPRYLIKTRGQQVTLSCSPISGHRSVSWYQQTPGQGLQFLFEYFSETQRNKGNFPGRFSGRQFSNSRSEMNVSTLELGDSALYLCASSLEGAFQETQYFGPGTRLLVL.